The clone carrying this TCR beta chain was seen repeatedly, ten times or more. Its antigen is as yet unknown. These data are taken from a study of T cells in Graves' hyperthyroidism and ophthalmopathy. About the research overall: Peripheral blood was collected at initial diagnosis, before any treatment.

Study-wide results and limits: Patients with ophthalmopathy were separated from those with stable hyperthyroidism by a 13 V-J model.

Graves' hyperthyroidism is called stable when ophthalmopathy does not progress within 18 months. Fresh peripheral blood, roughly 10 ml of it, supplied the PBMCs. The investigators amplified TCR beta CDR3 regions from RNA transcripts. HTBI primers drove first-round RT-PCR of the TCR CDR3. Each CDR3 protein is one row after TCRdb ran MiXCR on the multiplex PCR reads. This table holds around 420,000 distinct CDR3 sequences, around 15% found once. The CDR3 covers 13 residues. CDR1 is SGDLS and CDR2 is YYNGEE in the germline V gene. Deletions cut 2 bases from V and 7 bases from J, with 12 bases between. This chain links TRBV9 with TRBJ2-5; TRBD1 is a possible D gene (5 bases). The receptor was derived from a woman between 18 and 30 years old with Graves' hyperthyroidism. Sequences were obtained from blood. The CDR3, as DNA: TGTGCCAGCAGCGTTTCGGACACGGGGACCCAGTACTTC. It specifies CASSVSDTGTQYF.